Listed below are T cell receptor beta chains from one sample, sequenced in a study of technical replicates of blood from several donors. Sequencing was performed with immunoSEQ multiplex PCR; in TCRdb, only in-frame clones are kept and a portion is missing. The profile shows about 73,000 clones, 90% to 95% of them singletons. The specimen was PBMCs. Receptors were obtained from a human donor in good health. Some clones in this sample may be carry-over from other donors' samples. Each CDR3 is given with its conserved first and last residue. The order of the fields is CDR3 protein, CDR3 DNA, V gene, clone size, J gene, D gene. D genes are given only for firm matches. Rows may omit the clone size; those that give it use once, few, many or a size class.

CASSVQGEKLFF,TGTGCCAGCAGCGTCCAGGGTGAAAAACTGTTTTTT,TRBV9,-,TRBJ1-4,-
CASSRGLIGTGELFF,TGTGCCAGCAGCAGGGGGCTTATTGGGACCGGGGAGCTGTTTTTT,TRBV5-6,-,TRBJ2-2,TRBD1
CSAVRDTEAFF,TGCAGTGCTGTCCGGGATACTGAAGCTTTCTTT,TRBV20-1,-,TRBJ1-1,-
CASGLVQEDTGELFF,TGTGCTAGTGGTTTGGTACAAGAAGATACCGGGGAGCTGTTTTTT,TRBV12-5,-,TRBJ2-2,-
CASSLLSGSGHTGELFF,TGTGCCAGCAGCCTTCTTAGCGGGAGCGGGCACACCGGGGAGCTGTTTTTT,TRBV7-2,-,TRBJ2-2,TRBD2
CASSEASEQFF,TGTGCCAGCAGTGAAGCCAGTGAGCAGTTCTTC,TRBV6-1,-,TRBJ2-1,-
CASSLAQGAAGGYTF,TGTGCCAGCAGCTTAGCACAGGGGGCGGCAGGTGGCTACACCTTC,TRBV7-2,-,TRBJ1-2,TRBD1
CASTNVGGGETQYF,TGTGCCAGCACCAATGTGGGGGGGGGAGAGACCCAGTACTTC,TRBV5-6,-,TRBJ2-5,TRBD2
CASSKSGGRGYTQYF,TGTGCCAGCAGCAAGAGCGGGGGGCGAGGATATACGCAGTATTTT,TRBV7-3,-,TRBJ2-3,TRBD2
CASSFPPYRDPSYNEQFF,TGTGCCAGCAGCTTTCCCCCGTACCGGGATCCCTCCTACAATGAGCAGTTCTTC,TRBV7-8,-,TRBJ2-1,-
CASSPGGTANEQFF,TGTGCCAGCAGCCCGGGGGGTACAGCTAATGAGCAGTTCTTC,TRBV6-6,-,TRBJ2-1,TRBD2
CASSLFNQPQHF,TGTGCCAGCAGCCTGTTTAATCAGCCCCAGCATTTT,TRBV5-8,-,TRBJ1-5,-
CAARHRAGEGSSTDTQYF,TGTGCCGCCCGCCATCGAGCGGGAGAAGGGTCTAGCACAGATACGCAGTATTTT,TRBV10-3,-,TRBJ2-3,TRBD2
CASSVPSGAVETQYF,TGTGCCAGCAGTGTTCCTAGCGGGGCCGTAGAGACCCAGTACTTC,TRBV2,-,TRBJ2-5,TRBD2
CASSQDDRVGVNEKLFF,TGTGCCAGCAGCCAAGATGACAGGGTAGGGGTGAATGAAAAACTGTTTTTT,TRBV4-2,-,TRBJ1-4,TRBD1
CASSEAGVGNEQFF,TGTGCCAGCAGTGAGGCAGGGGTAGGGAATGAGCAGTTCTTC,TRBV2,-,TRBJ2-1,-
CAISDGTGGWYEQYF,TGTGCCATCAGTGACGGGACAGGGGGCTGGTACGAGCAGTACTTC,TRBV10-3,once,TRBJ2-7,TRBD1
CASNGGAVYGYTF,TGTGCCAGCAACGGGGGGGCGGTTTATGGCTACACCTTC,TRBV6-1,-,TRBJ1-2,-
CASSISGSDNEQFF,TGTGCCAGCAGCATTAGCGGGAGCGACAATGAGCAGTTCTTC,TRBV9,-,TRBJ2-1,TRBD2
CASSPEIAGGDNEQFF,TGTGCCAGCTCACCAGAGATAGCGGGAGGAGACAATGAGCAGTTCTTC,TRBV18,-,TRBJ2-1,TRBD2
CASSPGQGSQPQHF,TGTGCCAGCAGCCCGGGACAGGGTAGTCAGCCCCAGCATTTT,TRBV6-5,-,TRBJ1-5,TRBD1
CASSHSGGAGQPQHF,TGCGCCAGCAGCCACTCAGGGGGCGCGGGGCAGCCCCAGCATTTT,TRBV4-1,-,TRBJ1-5,TRBD1
CASSHGHKDIQYF,TGCGCCAGCAGCCACGGACATAAGGACATTCAGTACTTC,TRBV4-3,-,TRBJ2-4,-
CASRRTGRTYNEQFF,TGTGCCAGCAGGAGAACAGGGAGAACCTACAATGAGCAGTTCTTC,TRBV6-5,-,TRBJ2-1,-